This is a list of T cell receptor beta chains from one sample in a study of identifying expanded T cells in peripheral blood. Using immunoSEQ multiplex PCR, the repertoire was profiled, and TCRdb retains in-frame clones only, with some absent. This sample has about 120,000 clones, with roughly 84% found just once. Material for sequencing was blood. These receptors were obtained from a person aged 18 to 75 in good health. Both conserved end residues are trimmed from each CDR3. D genes are given only for firm matches. For some rows the clone size is stated as once, few or many, or as a class when expanded; others skip it.

D gene	clone size	J gene	V gene	CDR3 protein
-	-	TRBJ1-5	TRBV7-9	ASSLTGNQPQH
TRBD1	-	TRBJ1-2	TRBV27	ASSFNQDRGGYT
TRBD1	-	TRBJ2-7	TRBV5-6	ASSYTGTGSGEQY
-	-	TRBJ2-7	TRBV6-1	ASSEAGGPYEQY
-	-	TRBJ1-1	TRBV7-2	ASSLVDRQTEAF
-	-	TRBJ1-1	TRBV7-2	ASSSAGRLNTEAF
TRBD1	-	TRBJ1-1	TRBV7-6	ASSLDRFRGFENTEAF
-	-	TRBJ1-1	TRBV6-6	ASRAGGTEAF
-	-	TRBJ2-5	TRBV7-7	ASSPPGPGTQY
-	-	TRBJ1-2	TRBV2	ASSLRGQDGYT
-	-	TRBJ2-2	TRBV11-2	ASSRRGRRGDTGELF
-	few	TRBJ1-2	TRBV16	ASSQFETLSTYGYT
-	few	TRBJ2-7	TRBV6-4	ASSDSIRGEQY
TRBD1	-	TRBJ1-2	TRBV7-9	ASSFGYDRENIGYT